This T cell receptor beta chain was sequenced during a study of neurological immune-mediated disorders. General observations from the study: It was HTLV-1-associated myelopathy that showed the most TCR clonal expansion, while multiple sclerosis showed the least, falling below healthy controls.

Germline V CDR1 and CDR2: DFQATT, SNEGSKA (reference sequence). Trimming stripped 1 base from V and 1 base from J, with 5 bases between. The CDR3 is 13 amino acids. TCRdb re-derived calls from the 5' RACE reads in MiXCR, one entry per CDR3 protein. The sample holds 16,000 or so distinct CDR3 sequences, roughly 9% seen once. This clonotype was counted at least ten times. Its antigen remains unidentified. The sample consisted of CD8+ T cells from blood. The chain links TRBV20-1 to TRBJ2-1; no clear D. This TCR was recovered from a man aged 50 to 60 in good health. CDR3 coding DNA: TGCAGTGCTAGAGGGGTATCCTACAATGAGCAGTTCTTC. Amino acids: CSARGVSYNEQFF.